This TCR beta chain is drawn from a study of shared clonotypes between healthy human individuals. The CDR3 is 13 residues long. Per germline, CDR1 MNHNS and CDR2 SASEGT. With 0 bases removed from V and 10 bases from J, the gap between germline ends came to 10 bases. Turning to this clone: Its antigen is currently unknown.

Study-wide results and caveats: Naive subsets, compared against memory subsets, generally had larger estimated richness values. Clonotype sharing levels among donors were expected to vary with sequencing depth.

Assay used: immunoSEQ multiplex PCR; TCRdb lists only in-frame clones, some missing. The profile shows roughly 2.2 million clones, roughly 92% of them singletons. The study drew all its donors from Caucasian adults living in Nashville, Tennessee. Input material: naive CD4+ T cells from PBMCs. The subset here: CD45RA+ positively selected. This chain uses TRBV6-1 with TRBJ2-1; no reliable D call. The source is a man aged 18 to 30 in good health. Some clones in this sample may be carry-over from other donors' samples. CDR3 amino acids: CASSEALAREQFF. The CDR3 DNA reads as TGTGCCAGCAGTGAAGCGTTAGCTCGAGAGCAGTTCTTC.